The clone carrying this T cell receptor beta chain has more than one count but fewer than ten. The antigen is unknown. The CDR3 runs to 14 residues. Trimming pared 5 bases from V and 4 bases from J, leaving 14 bases between. Germline loops: CDR1 SGHTA, CDR2 FQGNSA. The sample is drawn from a study of T-cell memory formation after mild COVID-19. One entry per CDR3 protein, called by TCRdb with MiXCR from the 5' RACE reads. The top ten clones hold about 22% of a sample with under 450,000 distinct CDR3 sequences, around 14% of them seen once. Study-level findings and limits: Proof of SARS-CoV-2 specificity was absent for the second-wave clones that crested on day 37.

The V gene is TRBV7-2, the J gene TRBJ2-5; TRBD1 or TRBD2 may be the D gene (6 bases each). The receptor was derived from a man between 18 and 35 years old who had mild COVID-19 (a few samples of this study predate the infection). Cell type and time point are not known. Sequencing was performed on PBMCs or a T cell subset sorted from them (not recorded which). The CDR3: CASSEIRGLETQYF. In DNA form, the CDR3 reads TGTGCCAGCAGCGAGATTCGGGGGCTAGAGACCCAGTACTTC.